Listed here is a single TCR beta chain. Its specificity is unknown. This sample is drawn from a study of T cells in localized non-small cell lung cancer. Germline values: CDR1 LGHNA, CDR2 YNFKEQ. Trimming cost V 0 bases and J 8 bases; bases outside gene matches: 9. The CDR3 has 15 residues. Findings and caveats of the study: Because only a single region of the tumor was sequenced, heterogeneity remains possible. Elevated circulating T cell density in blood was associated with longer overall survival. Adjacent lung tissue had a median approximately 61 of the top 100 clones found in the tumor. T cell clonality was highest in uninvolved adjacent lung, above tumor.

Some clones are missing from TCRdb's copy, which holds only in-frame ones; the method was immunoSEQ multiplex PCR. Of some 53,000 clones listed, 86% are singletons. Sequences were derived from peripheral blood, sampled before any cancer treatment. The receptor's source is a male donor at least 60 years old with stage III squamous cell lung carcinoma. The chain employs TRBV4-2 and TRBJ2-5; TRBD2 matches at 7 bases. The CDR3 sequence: CASSQDIAGTGTQYF. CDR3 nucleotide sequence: TGTGCCAGCAGCCAAGATATAGCGGGCACTGGAACCCAGTACTTC.